The clone carrying this T cell receptor (beta chain) was seen a single time. The sample is drawn from a study of control samples from healthy donors and cancer patients. Trimming at V came to 1 base and at J to 5 bases, leaving 7 bases not matched to a gene. The CDR3 contains 16 residues. Germline assignment: CDR1 SGHAT and CDR2 FQNNGV. Produced via immunoSEQ multiplex PCR; TCRdb's table is partial and in-frame only. The data show over 100,000 clones, around 89% seen once. The sequence derives from a man in his forties in good health. The sample was blood. The chain uses TRBV11-2 and TRBJ2-3; 9 nucleotides align to TRBD2. CDR3 residues: CASSLVSGGRVDTQYF. The CDR3 DNA sequence: TGTGCCAGCAGCTTAGTCAGCGGGGGGCGGGTAGATACGCAGTATTTT. Based on the CDR3 plus reference TRBV11-2 and TRBJ2-3, the full variable domain is EAGVAQSPRYKIIEKRQSVAFWCNPISGHATLYWYQQILGQGPKLLIQFQNNGVVDDSQLPKDRFSAERLKGVDSTLKIQPAKLEDSAVYLCASSLVSGGRVDTQYFGPGTRLTVL.